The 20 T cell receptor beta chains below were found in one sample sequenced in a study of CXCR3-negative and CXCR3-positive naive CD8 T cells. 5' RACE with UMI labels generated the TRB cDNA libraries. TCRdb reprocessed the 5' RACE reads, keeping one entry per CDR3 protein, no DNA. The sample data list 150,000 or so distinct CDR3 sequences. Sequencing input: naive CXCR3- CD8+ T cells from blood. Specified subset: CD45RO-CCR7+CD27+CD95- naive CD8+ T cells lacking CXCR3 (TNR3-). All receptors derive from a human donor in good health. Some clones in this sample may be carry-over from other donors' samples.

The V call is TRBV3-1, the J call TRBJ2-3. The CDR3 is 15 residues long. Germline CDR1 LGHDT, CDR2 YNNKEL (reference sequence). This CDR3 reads CASSQDGRLPDTQYF.

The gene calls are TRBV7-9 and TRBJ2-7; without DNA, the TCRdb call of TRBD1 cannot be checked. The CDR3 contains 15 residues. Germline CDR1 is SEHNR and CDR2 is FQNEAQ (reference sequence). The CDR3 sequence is CASSPPDRKKYEQYF. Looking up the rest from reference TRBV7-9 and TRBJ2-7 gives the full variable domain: DTGVSQNPRHKITKRGQNVTFRCDPISEHNRLYWYRQTLGQGPEFLTYFQNEAQLEKSRLLSDRFSAERPKGSFSTLEIQRTEQGDSAMYLCASSPPDRKKYEQYFGPGTRLTVT.

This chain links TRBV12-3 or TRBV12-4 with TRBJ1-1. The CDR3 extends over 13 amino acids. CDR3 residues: CASSLSSPTEAFF.

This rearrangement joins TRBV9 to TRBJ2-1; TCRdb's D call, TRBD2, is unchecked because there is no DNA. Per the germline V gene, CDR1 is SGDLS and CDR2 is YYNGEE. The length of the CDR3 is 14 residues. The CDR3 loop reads CASSVASGGGEQFF.

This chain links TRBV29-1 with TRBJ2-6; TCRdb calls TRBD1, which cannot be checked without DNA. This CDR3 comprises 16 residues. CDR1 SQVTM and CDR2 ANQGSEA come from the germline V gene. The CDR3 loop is CSVVSGDSSGANVLTF.

CDR3 amino acids: CASSLGTENYEQYF. The rearrangement joins TRBV28 to TRBJ2-7; the D call from TCRdb, TRBD1, cannot be confirmed without DNA. CDR1 and CDR2 (germline): MDHEN, SYDVKM. The CDR3 spans 14 residues.

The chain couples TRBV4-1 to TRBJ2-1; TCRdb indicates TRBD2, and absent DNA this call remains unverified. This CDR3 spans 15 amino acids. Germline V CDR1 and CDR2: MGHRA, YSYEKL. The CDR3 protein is CASSQVGGVDDEQFF.

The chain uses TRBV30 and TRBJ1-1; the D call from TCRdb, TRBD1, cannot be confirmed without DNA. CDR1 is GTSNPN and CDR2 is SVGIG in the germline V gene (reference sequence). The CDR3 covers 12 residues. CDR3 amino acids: CAWKEQGIEAFF.

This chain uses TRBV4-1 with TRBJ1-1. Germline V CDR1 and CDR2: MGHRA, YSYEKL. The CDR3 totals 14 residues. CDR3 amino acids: CASSHRSGQSEAFF.

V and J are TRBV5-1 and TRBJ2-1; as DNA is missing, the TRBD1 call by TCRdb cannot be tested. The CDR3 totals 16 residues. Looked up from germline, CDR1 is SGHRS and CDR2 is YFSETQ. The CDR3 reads CASSLEGGAPYNEQFF.

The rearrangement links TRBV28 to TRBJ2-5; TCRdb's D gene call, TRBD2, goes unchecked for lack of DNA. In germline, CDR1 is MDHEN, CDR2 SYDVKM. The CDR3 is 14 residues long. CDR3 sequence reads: CASSFHSGQETQYF. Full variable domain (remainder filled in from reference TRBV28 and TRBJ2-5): DVKVTQSSRYLVKRTGEKVFLECVQDMDHENMFWYRQDPGLGLRLIYFSYDVKMKEKGDIPEGYSVSREKKERFSLILESASTNQTSMYLCASSFHSGQETQYFGPGTRLLVL.

The CDR3 is CSVAGTDKNNEQFF. The J gene is TRBJ2-1, the V gene TRBV29-1. This CDR3 contains 14 residues. Germline lookup yields CDR1 SQVTM and CDR2 ANQGSEA.

CDR3 sequence: CSVEEGQGSAGELFF. This chain links TRBV29-1 with TRBJ2-2; TCRdb designates TRBD1, a call that cannot be tested without DNA. Germline-derived CDR1 and CDR2 are SQVTM and ANQGSEA. The CDR3 length is 15 residues.

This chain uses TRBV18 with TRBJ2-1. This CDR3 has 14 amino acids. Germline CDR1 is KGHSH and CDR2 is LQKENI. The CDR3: CASSPPDNNNEQFF.

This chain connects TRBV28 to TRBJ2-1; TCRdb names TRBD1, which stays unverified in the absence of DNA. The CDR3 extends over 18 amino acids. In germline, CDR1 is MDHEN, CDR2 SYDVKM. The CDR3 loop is CASSLIAVSGQGYNEQFF.

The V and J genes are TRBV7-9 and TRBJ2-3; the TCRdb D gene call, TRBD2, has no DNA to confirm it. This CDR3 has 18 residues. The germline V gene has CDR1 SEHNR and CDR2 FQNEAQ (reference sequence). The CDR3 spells CASSFETGTSGSADTQYF.

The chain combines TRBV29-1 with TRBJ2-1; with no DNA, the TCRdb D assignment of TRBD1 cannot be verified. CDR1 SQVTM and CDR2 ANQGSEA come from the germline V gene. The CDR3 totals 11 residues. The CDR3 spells CSVGQGASLFF.

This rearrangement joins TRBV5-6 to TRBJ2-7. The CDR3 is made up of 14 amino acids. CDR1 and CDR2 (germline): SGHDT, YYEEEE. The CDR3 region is CASSFRGSNYEQYF.

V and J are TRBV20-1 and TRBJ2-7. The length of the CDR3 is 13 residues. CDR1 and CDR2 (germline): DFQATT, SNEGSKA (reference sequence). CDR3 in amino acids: CSAREPIAYEQYF.

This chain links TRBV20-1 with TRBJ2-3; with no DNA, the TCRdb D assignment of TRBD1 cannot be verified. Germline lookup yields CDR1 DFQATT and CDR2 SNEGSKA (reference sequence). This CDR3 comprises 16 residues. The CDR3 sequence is CSATGVGVLFTDTQYF.